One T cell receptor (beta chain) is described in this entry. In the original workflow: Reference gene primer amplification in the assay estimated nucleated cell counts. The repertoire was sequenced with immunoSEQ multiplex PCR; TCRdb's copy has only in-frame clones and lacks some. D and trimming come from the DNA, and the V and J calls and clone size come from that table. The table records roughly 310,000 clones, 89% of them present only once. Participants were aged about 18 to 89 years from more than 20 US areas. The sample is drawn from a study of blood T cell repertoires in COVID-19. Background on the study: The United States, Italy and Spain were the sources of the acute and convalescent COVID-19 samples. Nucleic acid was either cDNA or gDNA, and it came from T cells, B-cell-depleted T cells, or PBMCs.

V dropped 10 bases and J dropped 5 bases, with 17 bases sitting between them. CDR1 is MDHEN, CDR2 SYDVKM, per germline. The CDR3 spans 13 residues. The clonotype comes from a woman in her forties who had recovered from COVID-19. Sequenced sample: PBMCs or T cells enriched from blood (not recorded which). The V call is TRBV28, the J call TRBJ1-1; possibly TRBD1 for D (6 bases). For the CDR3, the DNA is TGTGCCATCGACGGGGGGCGAGGTACTGAAGCTTTCTTT. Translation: CAIDGGRGTEAFF.